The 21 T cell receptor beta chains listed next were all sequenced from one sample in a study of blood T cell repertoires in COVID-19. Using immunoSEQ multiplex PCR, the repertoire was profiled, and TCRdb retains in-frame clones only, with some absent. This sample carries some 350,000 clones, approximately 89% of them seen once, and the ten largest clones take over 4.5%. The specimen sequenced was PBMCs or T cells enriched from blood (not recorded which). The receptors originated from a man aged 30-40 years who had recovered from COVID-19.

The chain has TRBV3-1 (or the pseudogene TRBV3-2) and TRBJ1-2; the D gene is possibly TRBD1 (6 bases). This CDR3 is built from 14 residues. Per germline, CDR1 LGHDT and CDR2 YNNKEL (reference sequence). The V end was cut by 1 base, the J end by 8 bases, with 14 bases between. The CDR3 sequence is CASSQGRGGEGYTF. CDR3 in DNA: TGTGCCAGCAGCCAAGGCAGGGGTGGAGAGGGCTACACCTTC.

CDR3 residues: CASSPGLDNEQFF. Here the CDR3 DNA reads TGCGCCAGCAGCCCGGGACTAGACAATGAGCAGTTCTTC. The J gene is TRBJ2-1, the V gene TRBV5-1; 8 nucleotides match TRBD2. The CDR3 spans 13 residues. The germline V gene has CDR1 SGHRS and CDR2 YFSETQ. Trimming removed 4 bases from V and 5 bases from J; junction bases left unmatched: 2. Combining the CDR3 with reference TRBV5-1 and TRBJ2-1 gives the whole variable domain KAGVTQTPRYLIKTRGQQVTLSCSPISGHRSVSWYQQTPGQGLQFLFEYFSETQRNKGNFPGRFSGRQFSNSRSEMNVSTLELGDSALYLCASSPGLDNEQFFGPGTRLTVL.

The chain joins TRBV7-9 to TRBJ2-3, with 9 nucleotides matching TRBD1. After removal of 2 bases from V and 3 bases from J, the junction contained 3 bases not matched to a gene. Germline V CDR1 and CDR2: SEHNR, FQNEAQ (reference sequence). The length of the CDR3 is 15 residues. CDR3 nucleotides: TGTGCCAGCAGCTTAAGGGGACAGGGAACAGATACGCAGTATTTT. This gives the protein CASSLRGQGTDTQYF.

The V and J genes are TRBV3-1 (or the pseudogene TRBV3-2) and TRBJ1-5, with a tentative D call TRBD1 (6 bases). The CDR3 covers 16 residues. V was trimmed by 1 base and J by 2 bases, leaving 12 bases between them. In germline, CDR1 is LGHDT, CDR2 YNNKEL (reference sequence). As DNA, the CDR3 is TGTGCCAGCAGCCAAGCCTCCGCAGGGGGCAATCAGCCCCAGCATTTT. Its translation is CASSQASAGGNQPQHF.

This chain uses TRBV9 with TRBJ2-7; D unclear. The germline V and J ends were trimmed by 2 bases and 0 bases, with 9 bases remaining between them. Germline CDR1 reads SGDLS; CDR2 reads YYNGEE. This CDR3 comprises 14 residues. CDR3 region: CASSVQSNSYEQYF. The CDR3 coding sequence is TGTGCCAGCAGCGTTCAGTCGAACTCCTACGAGCAGTACTTC. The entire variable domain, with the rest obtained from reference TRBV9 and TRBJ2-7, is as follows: DSGVTQTPKHLITATGQRVTLRCSPRSGDLSVYWYQQSLDQGLQFLIQYYNGEERAKGNILERFSAQQFPDLHSELNLSSLELGDSALYFCASSVQSNSYEQYFGPGTRLTVT.

DNA of the CDR3: TGTGCCAGCAGTTACAGCCGGTCTGGGGCCAACGTCCTGACTTTC. Protein sequence: CASSYSRSGANVLTF. The chain couples TRBV6-2 or TRBV6-3 to TRBJ2-6; D ambiguous. Trimming shortened V by 2 bases and J by 1 base, and 6 bases separated the two germline ends. The CDR3 is 15 amino acids. Germline-derived CDR1 and CDR2 are MNHEY and SVGEGT.

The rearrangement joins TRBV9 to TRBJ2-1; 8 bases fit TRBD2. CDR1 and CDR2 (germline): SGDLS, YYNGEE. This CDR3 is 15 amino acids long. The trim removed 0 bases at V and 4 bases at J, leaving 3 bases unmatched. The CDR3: CASSVGSSGYNEQFF. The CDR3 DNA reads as TGTGCCAGCAGCGTAGGCTCTAGCGGGTACAATGAGCAGTTCTTC.

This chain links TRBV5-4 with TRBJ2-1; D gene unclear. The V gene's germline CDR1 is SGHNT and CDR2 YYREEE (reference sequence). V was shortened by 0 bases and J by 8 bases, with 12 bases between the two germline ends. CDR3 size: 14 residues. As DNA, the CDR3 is TGTGCCAGCAGCTTGGACCCTGACTCAGATGAGCAGTTCTTC. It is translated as CASSLDPDSDEQFF.

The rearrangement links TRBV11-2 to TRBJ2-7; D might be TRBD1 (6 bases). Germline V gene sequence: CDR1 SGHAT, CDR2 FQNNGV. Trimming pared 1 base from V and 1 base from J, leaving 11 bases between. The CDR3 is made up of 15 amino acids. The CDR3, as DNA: TGTGCCAGCAGCTTAGGGGCAGGGGTTTCCTACGAGCAGTACTTC. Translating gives CASSLGAGVSYEQYF.

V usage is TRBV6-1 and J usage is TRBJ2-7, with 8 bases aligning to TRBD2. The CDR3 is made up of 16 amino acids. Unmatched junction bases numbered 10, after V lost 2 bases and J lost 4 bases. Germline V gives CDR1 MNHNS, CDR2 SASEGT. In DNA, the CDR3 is TGTGCCAGCAGTGAACTGAGCGGGGGTTCCGTATACGAGCAGTACTTC. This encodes CASSELSGGSVYEQYF.

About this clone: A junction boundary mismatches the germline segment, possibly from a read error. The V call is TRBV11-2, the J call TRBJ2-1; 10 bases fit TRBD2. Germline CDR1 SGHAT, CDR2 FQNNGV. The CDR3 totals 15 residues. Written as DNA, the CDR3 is TGTGCCAGCAGATTAGCGGGGGGATCCTACAATGAGCAGTTCTTC. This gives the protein CASRLAGGSYNEQFF.

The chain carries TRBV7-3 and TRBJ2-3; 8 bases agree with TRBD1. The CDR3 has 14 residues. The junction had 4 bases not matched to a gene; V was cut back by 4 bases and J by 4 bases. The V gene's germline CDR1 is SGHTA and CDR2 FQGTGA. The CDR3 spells CASSSGQGADTQYF. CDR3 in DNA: TGTGCCAGCAGCTCCGGACAGGGCGCAGATACGCAGTATTTT.

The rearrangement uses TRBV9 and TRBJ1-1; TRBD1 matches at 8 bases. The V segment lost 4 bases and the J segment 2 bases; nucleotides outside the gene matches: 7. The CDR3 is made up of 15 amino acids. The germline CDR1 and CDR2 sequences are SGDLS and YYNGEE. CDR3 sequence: CASSFGQGDNTEAFF. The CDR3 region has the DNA TGTGCCAGCAGCTTCGGACAGGGCGATAACACTGAAGCTTTCTTT.

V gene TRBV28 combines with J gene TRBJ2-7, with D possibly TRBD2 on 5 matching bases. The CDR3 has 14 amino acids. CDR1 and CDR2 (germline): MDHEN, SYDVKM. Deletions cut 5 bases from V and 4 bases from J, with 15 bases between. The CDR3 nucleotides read TGTGCCAGCAGTGTCGGACTCGCCGCGTACGAGCAGTACTTC. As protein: CASSVGLAAYEQYF.

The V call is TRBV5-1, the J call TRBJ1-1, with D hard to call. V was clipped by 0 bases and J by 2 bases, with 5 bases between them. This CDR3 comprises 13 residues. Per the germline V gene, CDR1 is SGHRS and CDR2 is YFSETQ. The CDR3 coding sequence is TGCGCCAGCAGCTTGGTCAGAAACACTGAAGCTTTCTTT. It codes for CASSLVRNTEAFF. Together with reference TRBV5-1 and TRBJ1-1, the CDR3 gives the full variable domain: KAGVTQTPRYLIKTRGQQVTLSCSPISGHRSVSWYQQTPGQGLQFLFEYFSETQRNKGNFPGRFSGRQFSNSRSEMNVSTLELGDSALYLCASSLVRNTEAFFGQGTRLTVV.

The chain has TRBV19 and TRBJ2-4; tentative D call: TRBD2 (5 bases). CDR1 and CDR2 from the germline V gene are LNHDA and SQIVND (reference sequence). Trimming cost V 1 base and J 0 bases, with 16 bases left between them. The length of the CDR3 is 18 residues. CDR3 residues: CASSIAPRLDLAKNIQYF. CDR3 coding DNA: TGTGCCAGTAGTATAGCCCCCCGGTTGGACTTAGCCAAAAACATTCAGTACTTC.

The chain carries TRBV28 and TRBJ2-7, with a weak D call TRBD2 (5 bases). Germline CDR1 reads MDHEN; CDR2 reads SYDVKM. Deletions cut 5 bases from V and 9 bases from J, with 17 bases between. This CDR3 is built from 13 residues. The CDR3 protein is CASSEVAPRGQYF. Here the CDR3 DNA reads TGTGCCAGCAGTGAGGTGGCTCCCCGGGGGCAGTACTTC.

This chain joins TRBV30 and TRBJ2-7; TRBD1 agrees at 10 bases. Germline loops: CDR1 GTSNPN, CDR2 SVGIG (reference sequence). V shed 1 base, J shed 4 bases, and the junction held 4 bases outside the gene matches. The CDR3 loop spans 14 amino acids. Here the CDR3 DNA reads TGTGCCTGGAGTGGACAGGGGGCGGCTTACGAGCAGTACTTC. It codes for CAWSGQGAAYEQYF. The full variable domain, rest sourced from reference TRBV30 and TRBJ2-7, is SQTIHQWPATLVQPVGSPLSLECTVEGTSNPNLYWYRQAAGRGLQLLFYSVGIGQISSEVPQNLSASRPQDRQFILSSKKLLLSDSGFYLCAWSGQGAAYEQYFGPGTRLTVT.

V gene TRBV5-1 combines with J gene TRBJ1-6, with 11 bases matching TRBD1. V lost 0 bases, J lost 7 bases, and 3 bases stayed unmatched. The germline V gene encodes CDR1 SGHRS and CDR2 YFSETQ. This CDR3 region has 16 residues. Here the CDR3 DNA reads TGCGCCAGCAGCTTGGCCGGGACAGGGGGGAATTCACCCCTCCACTTT. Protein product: CASSLAGTGGNSPLHF.

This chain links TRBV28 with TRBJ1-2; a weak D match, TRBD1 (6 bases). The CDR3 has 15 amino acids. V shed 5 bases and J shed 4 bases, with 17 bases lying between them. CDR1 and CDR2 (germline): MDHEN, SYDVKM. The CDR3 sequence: CASSTTGMGIYGYTF. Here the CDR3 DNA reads TGTGCCAGCAGTACCACAGGGATGGGAATCTATGGCTACACCTTC.

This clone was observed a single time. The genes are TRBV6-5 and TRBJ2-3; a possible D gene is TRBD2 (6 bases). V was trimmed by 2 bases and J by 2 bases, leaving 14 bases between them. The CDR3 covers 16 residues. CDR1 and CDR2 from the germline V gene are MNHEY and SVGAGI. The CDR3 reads CASSYGWDSNTDTQYF. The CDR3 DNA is TGTGCCAGCAGTTACGGATGGGACTCTAACACAGATACGCAGTATTTT.